This T cell receptor (beta chain) was obtained from a study of cytomegalovirus exposure and HLA in healthy donors (dated by TCRdb to the late 2010s). For the study in its entirety: An earlier analysis of 587 of the donors reported 250 to 300 Gb of sequence data and more than 90 million unique TCR beta sequences from 150 million to 200 million T cells. In addition to the first cohort of approximately 650 subjects, a separate validation cohort of around 110 different subjects was used. Every discovery cohort repertoire had been produced on one sequencing platform. Donor age, sex, ethnicity and CMV serostatus were compiled alongside the repertoire data. HLA typing included class I and class II loci at four-digit resolution. Several DR-DQ haplotypes were treated as single units for association and clustering because of strong linkage in the cohort. The study aimed to test whether signatures of past pathogen exposure could be identified by cataloging public T cell receptors. A later analysis re-examined previously published TCR beta repertoires from 500 to 700 donors and added high-resolution HLA genotyping to investigate patterns of TCR occurrence. The number of donors typed differed by locus, with about 629-630 for A, B, C, DRB1 and DQB1, roughly 520 for DQA1, 600 to 610 for DPA1, and some 450 for DPB1. Roughly 300 gigabases of sequencing data and around 80 million unique TCR sequences made up an early release that covered some 640 HLA-typed donors. The later analysis used no new phenotypic data to find candidate immune exposures, relying instead on TCR beta sequences and their occurrence across donors. A later genetic analysis took genome-wide SNP genotypes for about 55% of the 666 donors and used that subset as a discovery cohort. To decide whether each TCR beta V gene segment behaved as functional or pseudogenic, an earlier analysis of some 600 of the donors relied on high-throughput TCR beta sequencing. Of the roughly 430 genotyped donors, around 81% fell in the genetic ancestry cluster associated with self-reported Caucasian donors. To predict cytomegalovirus infection status, the study combined high-throughput TCR immunosequencing, statistical association of individual TCRs with disease status, and machine learning. Among around 400 genotyped donors of the cohort, an average of approximately 240,000 unique TCR beta nucleotide sequences was sequenced per donor, of which about 18% were non-productive. Using immunosequencing, the study profiled T cell repertoires from 500 to 800 subjects and related those repertoires to cytomegalovirus serostatus. The investigation overall reported the following: Specific HLA alleles were associated with 15,000 to 20,000 TCR beta sequences at a false discovery rate of 0.05 in a later analysis. Some IMGT-functional V segments, including TRBV6-2 and TRBV6-3, could not be told apart with the 87-base-pair reads, so those segments were excluded. Compared with the roughly 710-donor mean, donors in an Asian-associated ancestry cluster had fewer N-insertions in productive TCRs, according to a later genetic analysis. A later analysis reported that several top co-occurrence clusters appeared linked to parvovirus B19, influenza, CMV and Epstein-Barr virus. The study listed approximately 160 TCR beta chains as associated with cytomegalovirus. In an earlier analysis of some 550 of the donors, most TCR beta V segments were observed in productive rearrangements about 87% or about 30% of the time, broadly matching IMGT annotations. A further reported finding was that TCR beta sequences accurately predicted the HLA-A and HLA-B alleles for most subjects in the first cohort. Linkage disequilibrium might explain the correlated functional status among segregating V segments, but an unknown experimental factor could not be excluded. The authors suggested that the approach could potentially be generalized to other disease states and immunological phenotypes. Cytomegalovirus status was reported to be diagnosed by the classifier with high specificity and sensitivity in both the original and validation cohorts. In vitro tests confirmed that a few of the cytomegalovirus-associated TCR beta chains recognize cytomegalovirus antigens. When HLA alleles, especially DR and DQ, strongly co-occurred, TCR associations were difficult to assign to individual alleles. Roughly uniform sequencing depth across donors was assumed in presence/absence analyses, although this assumption may not hold. In a later analysis, TCR association rates were found to vary across HLA loci, with the most associated TCRs seen for DRB1 alleles and the fewest for HLA-C alleles. Most CMV-associated TCR beta chains appeared to be HLA-restricted in a later analysis, and the HLA associations seemed to be driven largely by CMV exposure. The sequencing pipeline was judged likely to have produced a cluster of highly shared sequence variants as a technical artifact. Because counts were too low, more than 15 rarely observed V segments, including chromosome 9 orphons, were left out of the earlier analysis of 587 of the donors. Most TCR sequences were observed very rarely across donors, whereas some public TCRs were present in many individuals. HLA typing was unavailable for some donors at each locus, so association tests used only the typed subset. Immune exposure information for the cohort was limited to CMV serostatus. A later genetic analysis associated a missense DCLRE1C variant with V-gene and J-gene trimming of TCR beta chains, and an independent cohort replicated the association. The cohort was sequenced for TCR beta chains only, and without alpha or paired-chain data the features that could be detected were limited. Compared with equally common non-associated chains, HLA-associated TCR beta chains in a later analysis were more clonally expanded and had lower generation probabilities.

In total, approximately 610 healthy bone marrow donors made up the cohort. All cohort members were sampled while nominally healthy, although unrecorded immune exposures were likely present. The donor tested CMV seronegative, placing the donor among the approximately 400 seronegative members of the cohort. Every donor gave a peripheral blood sample, and the peripheral blood mononuclear cells from that sample were used for TCR beta sequencing. The Qiagen DNeasy Blood Extraction Kit was used to extract genomic DNA from the blood cell samples. Libraries came from the immunoSEQ multiplex PCR assay. A mixture of 60 forward primers for TCR Vbeta segments and 13 reverse primers for TCR Jbeta segments was used in the multiplex PCR. Amplification of the CDR3 region of rearranged TCR beta genes was performed with a multiplex PCR assay on genomic DNA. The Illumina HiSeq System was used to sequence the amplified TCR beta libraries as 87-base-pair reads. As for the original processing: Across the roughly 640 repertoires, a later analysis counted some 81 million unique TCR beta chains, some 11 million of which were shared by at least two donors. A nearest-neighbor algorithm error-corrected the raw reads and collapsed the reads into unique sequences, merging closely related sequences to remove PCR and sequencing errors. To assign V, D and J gene segments, CDR3 sequences were aligned to IMGT reference sequences. Each retained sequence needed at least a six-nucleotide match to both a V gene segment and a J gene segment. Rearrangements were called productive when the CDR3 lacked stop codons and stayed in frame with V and J; all others were non-productive. CDR3 was defined by IMGT convention, running from the second conserved V-encoded cysteine to the conserved J-encoded phenylalanine. In an earlier analysis of some 550 of the donors, sequences lacking an unambiguous match to a single V gene segment were excluded. An earlier analysis of some 500 of the donors classified V segments as functional when productive rearrangements were above 56.7% and as segregating when the standard deviation between donors was above 5%. To diagnose cytomegalovirus status from the catalog of TCR beta chain sequences, a statistical classification framework was built. V and J gene assignment, in a later analysis, came from comparing TCR nucleotide sequences with IMGT/GENE-DB human TR gene sequences. In a later analysis, CDR3 sequences and most-parsimonious VDJ recombination scenarios were assigned using the TCRdist pipeline. A later analysis defined each TCR beta chain by its CDR3 amino acid sequence plus V-gene family, and excluded reads lacking a unique V-gene family. To address suspected cross-contamination and a sequencing artifact, a later analysis removed a few hundred highly shared, low-generation-probability nucleotide sequences. A later analysis calculated a clonal expansion index for each public chain from normalized within-repertoire ranks of inferred template counts. In a later analysis, generation probabilities were computed with a VDJ recombination model fitted to out-of-frame rearrangements, and the resulting probabilities were checked against IGoR. Hypergeometric tests were used in a later analysis to score TCR-TCR, TCR-HLA and TCR-CMV co-occurrence, with a repertoire-size bias correction applied to the TCR pairs. To estimate false discovery rates, a later analysis permuted the HLA or CMV assignments 20 times. A later analysis grouped co-occurring TCRs with DBSCAN, adding TCRdist sequence similarity when clustering within HLA-allele-positive subsets. Repertoires with fewer than 30,000 or more than 120,000 public chains were left out of co-occurrence clustering, as were about 5 repertoires with anomalous nucleotide sharing. TCRdb re-hosts the immuneACCESS table, in-frame sequences only. Its copies lack some clones; in the studies checked, an unresolved V gene accounts for under half of them, and the cause for the rest is not known. Clone size and the V and J calls come from that table; the DNA yielded D and trimming. The table kept for this sample lists over 30,000 clones. In total, the top ten clones hold under 4.5% of the sample.

Notes on this clone: The antigen it binds to is not known.

V gives up 4 bases and J gives up 5 bases, and the segment between their germline ends measures 11 bases. CDR3 length: 13 amino acids, cysteine to phenylalanine. The kept DNA is CDR3 alone, 39 bases in frame from the first base. Looking up the germline V gene yields CDR1 SGHTA and CDR2 FQGNSA. Specimen: PBMCs. This TCR was recovered from a man aged 35-49 years in good health and CMV-seronegative. The rearranged chain carries TRBV7-2 and TRBJ1-1; 6 matching bases give a weak D call of TRBD1. The CDR3 region has the sequence CASSSNRETEAFF. The DNA sequence is given as TGTGCCAGCAGCTCTAACAGGGAGACTGAAGCTTTCTTT.